Sequencing of this TCR beta chain was carried out in a study of CD8+ T cells in alopecia areata. For the study at large: Those patients who were treated received oral tofacitinib, which was given at 5 to 10 mg twice daily for moderate-to-severe alopecia areata. Once tofacitinib had been taken for 6 to 18 months, 6 months off drug followed.

CDR1 and CDR2 (germline): SQVTM, ANQGSEA. V was shortened by 1 base and J by 2 bases, with 11 bases between the two germline ends. This CDR3 contains 14 residues. Treatment indicated: oral pan-JAK inhibitor, 5-10 mg twice daily. Collection of lesional scalp punch biopsies and peripheral blood was performed in alopecia areata patients. After isolation, RNA underwent reverse transcription to generate cDNA as the sequencing template. The method was immunoSEQ multiplex PCR; TCRdb's version includes in-frame clones alone and lacks a portion of them. The data show around 190,000 clones, roughly 60% seen once.

This clonotype originated in a human donor with alopecia areata. Sample: CD4+ T cells sorted from blood, taken at week 24, from a patient treated with tofacitinib. The V gene is TRBV29-1, the J gene TRBJ1-1; tentative D call: TRBD1 (6 bases). CDR3 sequence (DNA): TGCAGCGTTGAAGGGTCAGGGGTCAACACTGAAGCTTTCTTT. This sequence encodes CSVEGSGVNTEAFF.